The present T cell receptor (beta chain) was sequenced within a study of human T cells and chemical hapten exposure. This CDR3 comprises 12 residues. Germline V CDR1 and CDR2: SQVTM, ANQGSEA. Trimming removed 5 bases from V and 1 base from J, with 9 bases in between. This sample's time point: patch test 1, 2 weeks after DPC sensitization. The treatment here: therapeutic diphenylcyclopropenone sensitization with weekly scalp DPC. In every case, blood was obtained before the patch test was applied. In TCRdb, the RACE reads were re-called with MiXCR into one record per CDR3 protein. Of 300,000 to 450,000 distinct CDR3 sequences listed, approximately 5.1% were seen once; the top ten hold under 3%.

The chain joins TRBV29-1 to TRBJ2-7; D unclear. This receptor was obtained from a woman between 50 and 59 years old with alopecia areata. Some clones in this sample may be carry-over from other donors' samples. The input for sequencing was whole blood, taken in connection with sensitization to the hapten diphenylcyclopropenone (DPC). This CDR3 is CSVLLGSYEQYF. CDR3 bases: TGCAGCGTTTTATTAGGTTCCTACGAGCAGTACTTC.